Listed below are T cell receptor beta chains from one sample, sequenced in a study of blood T cell repertoires in COVID-19. The protocol was immunoSEQ multiplex PCR, while the TCRdb copy is restricted to in-frame clones and leaves out a portion. This table has under 300,000 clones, roughly 87% appearing once. Input material: peripheral blood. The receptors originated from a man aged 55-75 years who had recovered from COVID-19. Each CDR3 is given with its conserved first and last residue. Fields, in order: CDR3 protein, CDR3 DNA, clone size, D gene, J gene, V gene, CDR3 length. A D gene is named only where the DNA matches it firmly. Clone size, where shown, is once, few, many, or a class for clones that have expanded.

CDR3aa: CASSLQGYTEAFF; CDR3nt: TGTGCCAGCAGTTTACAGGGGTACACTGAAGCTTTCTTT; abundance: once; d_gene: -; j_gene: TRBJ1-1; v_gene: TRBV12-3/TRBV12-4; len: 13
CDR3aa: CASSLIGVEAFF; CDR3nt: TGCGCCAGCAGCTTAATAGGGGTTGAAGCTTTCTTT; abundance: once; d_gene: -; j_gene: TRBJ1-1; v_gene: TRBV5-1; len: 12
CDR3aa: CASSLGTGVPAKNIQYF; CDR3nt: TGTGCCAGCTCACTTGGGACAGGGGTTCCAGCCAAAAACATTCAGTACTTC; abundance: -; d_gene: TRBD1; j_gene: TRBJ2-4; v_gene: TRBV18; len: 17
CDR3aa: CASSPLGQAYEQYF; CDR3nt: TGTGCCAGCTCACCATTGGGGCAGGCCTACGAGCAGTACTTC; abundance: -; d_gene: -; j_gene: TRBJ2-7; v_gene: TRBV18; len: 14
CDR3aa: CATSDSGQGRAQYF; CDR3nt: TGTGCCACCAGTGATTCGGGACAGGGTCGAGCGCAGTATTTT; abundance: -; d_gene: TRBD1; j_gene: TRBJ2-3; v_gene: TRBV24-1; len: 14
CDR3aa: CASGLEVAGGQSIQYF; CDR3nt: TGTGCTAGTGGTTTGGAGGTAGCGGGGGGGCAGAGCATTCAGTACTTC; abundance: few; d_gene: TRBD2; j_gene: TRBJ2-4; v_gene: TRBV12-5; len: 16
CDR3aa: CASSGGPSDTQYF; CDR3nt: TGCGCCAGCAGCGGCGGGCCTTCAGATACGCAGTATTTT; abundance: once; d_gene: -; j_gene: TRBJ2-3; v_gene: TRBV5-1; len: 13
CDR3aa: CASSPRTSGGFTDTQYF; CDR3nt: TGTGCCAGCAGCCCACGGACTAGCGGGGGATTCACAGATACGCAGTATTTT; abundance: -; d_gene: TRBD2; j_gene: TRBJ2-3; v_gene: TRBV7-6; len: 17
CDR3aa: CASSDSSGANVLTF; CDR3nt: TGTGCCAGCAGTGACAGCTCTGGGGCCAACGTCCTGACTTTC; abundance: -; d_gene: -; j_gene: TRBJ2-6; v_gene: TRBV28; len: 14
CDR3aa: CASSRTEQGVEAFF; CDR3nt: TGCGCCAGCAGCCGCACTGAACAGGGGGTTGAAGCTTTCTTT; abundance: once; d_gene: TRBD1; j_gene: TRBJ1-1; v_gene: TRBV5-1; len: 14
CDR3aa: CASSEKTGLAFATNEKLFF; CDR3nt: TGTGCCAGCAGTGAAAAGACAGGACTAGCATTTGCAACTAATGAAAAACTGTTTTTT; abundance: -; d_gene: -; j_gene: TRBJ1-4; v_gene: TRBV6-1; len: 19
CDR3aa: CASSQGSVGTKNIQYF; CDR3nt: TGTGCCAGCAGCCAGGGGTCCGTGGGTACCAAAAACATTCAGTACTTC; abundance: -; d_gene: -; j_gene: TRBJ2-4; v_gene: TRBV5-6; len: 16
CDR3aa: CASSSTSVQPYNEQFF; CDR3nt: TGTGCCAGCAGCTCGACTAGCGTACAGCCCTACAATGAGCAGTTCTTC; abundance: -; d_gene: TRBD2; j_gene: TRBJ2-1; v_gene: TRBV5-4; len: 16
CDR3aa: CASSLGWQGPSPLHF; CDR3nt: TGTGCCAGCAGTTTGGGTTGGCAGGGCCCTTCACCCCTCCACTTT; abundance: -; d_gene: -; j_gene: TRBJ1-6; v_gene: TRBV6-5; len: 15
CDR3aa: CASREKGASYGYTF; CDR3nt: TGTGCCAGCAGAGAGAAGGGGGCGAGCTATGGCTACACCTTC; abundance: few; d_gene: TRBD1; j_gene: TRBJ1-2; v_gene: TRBV5-8; len: 14
CDR3aa: CASSPFMPGGRNTGELFF; CDR3nt: TGTGCCAGCAGCCCGTTTATGCCCGGGGGGAGAAACACCGGGGAGCTGTTTTTT; abundance: -; d_gene: TRBD2; j_gene: TRBJ2-2; v_gene: TRBV5-4; len: 18
CDR3aa: CASSEALGGYQETQYF; CDR3nt: TGTGCCAGCAGTGAAGCGCTGGGGGGTTACCAAGAGACCCAGTACTTC; abundance: -; d_gene: -; j_gene: TRBJ2-5; v_gene: TRBV2; len: 16
CDR3aa: CASSLDGGYSYNEQFF; CDR3nt: TGTGCCAGCAGTCTTGATGGGGGGTATTCCTACAATGAGCAGTTCTTC; abundance: -; d_gene: -; j_gene: TRBJ2-1; v_gene: TRBV11-3; len: 16
CDR3aa: CASSSGDRGIYEQYF; CDR3nt: TGTGCCAGCAGTTCAGGGGACAGGGGAATCTACGAGCAGTACTTC; abundance: -; d_gene: TRBD1; j_gene: TRBJ2-7; v_gene: TRBV6-5; len: 15
CDR3aa: CAIAGQGLPHPGANVLTF; CDR3nt: TGTGCCATTGCCGGACAGGGGCTCCCCCATCCTGGGGCCAACGTCCTGACTTTC; abundance: few; d_gene: TRBD1; j_gene: TRBJ2-6; v_gene: TRBV10-3; len: 18
CDR3aa: CASSLGASGYGYTF; CDR3nt: TGCGCCAGCAGCTTGGGGGCCAGTGGCTATGGCTACACCTTC; abundance: -; d_gene: -; j_gene: TRBJ1-2; v_gene: TRBV5-1; len: 14
CDR3aa: CASSVTEYNEQFF; CDR3nt: TGTGCCAGCAGCGTGACAGAATACAATGAGCAGTTCTTC; abundance: -; d_gene: -; j_gene: TRBJ2-1; v_gene: TRBV9; len: 13
CDR3aa: CASSVSRTGYGANVLTF; CDR3nt: TGTGCCAGCAGCGTATCCCGGACAGGGTACGGGGCCAACGTCCTGACTTTC; abundance: -; d_gene: TRBD1; j_gene: TRBJ2-6; v_gene: TRBV9; len: 17
CDR3aa: CASSSIRNTEAFF; CDR3nt: TGTGCCAGCAGCTCAATCAGGAACACTGAAGCTTTCTTT; abundance: -; d_gene: -; j_gene: TRBJ1-1; v_gene: TRBV7-8; len: 13
CDR3aa: CASSIDVFPGYTF; CDR3nt: TGTGCCAGTAGTATAGATGTGTTTCCGGGCTACACCTTC; abundance: -; d_gene: -; j_gene: TRBJ1-2; v_gene: TRBV19; len: 13
CDR3aa: CATSSRGGNIQYF; CDR3nt: TGTGCCACCAGTTCCCGGGGGGGAAACATTCAGTACTTC; abundance: -; d_gene: TRBD2; j_gene: TRBJ2-4; v_gene: TRBV24-1; len: 13
CDR3aa: CASSKQGDTEAFF; CDR3nt: TGCGCCAGCAGTAAACAGGGGGACACTGAAGCTTTCTTT; abundance: -; d_gene: TRBD1; j_gene: TRBJ1-1; v_gene: TRBV5-1; len: 13
CDR3aa: CATSASGDYGYTF; CDR3nt: TGTGCCACCAGTGCATCAGGGGACTATGGCTACACCTTC; abundance: once; d_gene: -; j_gene: TRBJ1-2; v_gene: TRBV24-1; len: 13
CDR3aa: CASRVPRQGRGYTF; CDR3nt: TGTGCCAGCAGGGTTCCCAGACAGGGAAGGGGCTACACCTTC; abundance: -; d_gene: TRBD1; j_gene: TRBJ1-2; v_gene: TRBV6-6; len: 14
CDR3aa: CAITESWGQANYGYTF; CDR3nt: TGTGCCATCACCGAGTCTTGGGGACAAGCCAACTATGGCTACACCTTC; abundance: -; d_gene: -; j_gene: TRBJ1-2; v_gene: TRBV10-3; len: 16
CDR3aa: CASSLDTPKRNSPLHF; CDR3nt: TGCGCCAGCAGCTTGGATACTCCAAAACGGAATTCACCCCTCCACTTT; abundance: -; d_gene: -; j_gene: TRBJ1-6; v_gene: TRBV5-1; len: 16
CDR3aa: CASSQFGQGAYEQYF; CDR3nt: TGCGCCAGCAGCCAGTTCGGACAGGGGGCGTACGAGCAGTACTTC; abundance: few; d_gene: TRBD1; j_gene: TRBJ2-7; v_gene: TRBV4-1; len: 15
CDR3aa: CASSENSRGYTQYF; CDR3nt: TGTGCCAGCAGTGAAAACTCGAGGGGGTATACGCAGTATTTT; abundance: -; d_gene: -; j_gene: TRBJ2-3; v_gene: TRBV6-1; len: 14
CDR3aa: CASSVSSGRNTGELFF; CDR3nt: TGTGCCAGCAGCGTTAGTTCGGGGAGGAACACCGGGGAGCTGTTTTTT; abundance: -; d_gene: -; j_gene: TRBJ2-2; v_gene: TRBV9; len: 16
CDR3aa: CASSGTGVSTDTQYF; CDR3nt: TGTGCCAGCAGTGGGACAGGGGTTAGCACAGATACGCAGTATTTT; abundance: -; d_gene: TRBD1; j_gene: TRBJ2-3; v_gene: TRBV2; len: 15
CDR3aa: CASSPRDLAFF; CDR3nt: TGTGCCAGCTCACCAAGAGATTTGGCTTTCTTT; abundance: -; d_gene: -; j_gene: TRBJ1-1; v_gene: TRBV18; len: 11
CDR3aa: CASSFPGQGTYEQYF; CDR3nt: TGTGCCAGCAGCTTTCCGGGACAGGGGACCTACGAGCAGTACTTC; abundance: -; d_gene: TRBD1; j_gene: TRBJ2-7; v_gene: TRBV2; len: 15
CDR3aa: CASSPVPGGIHGYTF; CDR3nt: TGTGCCAGCAGTCCCGTCCCGGGGGGGATCCATGGCTACACCTTC; abundance: -; d_gene: -; j_gene: TRBJ1-2; v_gene: TRBV9; len: 15
CDR3aa: CASSADRGRYEQYF; CDR3nt: TGTGCCAGCAGCGCCGACAGGGGGCGGTACGAGCAGTACTTC; abundance: -; d_gene: TRBD1; j_gene: TRBJ2-7; v_gene: TRBV11-2; len: 14
CDR3aa: CATSPGGETQYF; CDR3nt: TGTGCCACCAGTCCAGGGGGGGAGACCCAGTACTTC; abundance: -; d_gene: -; j_gene: TRBJ2-5; v_gene: TRBV24-1; len: 12
CDR3aa: CANQYGQRNTEAFF; CDR3nt: TGTGCCAACCAATACGGACAGAGGAACACTGAAGCTTTCTTT; abundance: -; d_gene: -; j_gene: TRBJ1-1; v_gene: TRBV2; len: 14
CDR3aa: CASSITSSYNSPLHF; CDR3nt: TGTGCCAGTAGTATCACCAGCTCCTATAATTCACCCCTCCACTTT; abundance: -; d_gene: -; j_gene: TRBJ1-6; v_gene: TRBV19; len: 15
CDR3aa: CASSQEPGRGRYSEKLFF; CDR3nt: TGCGCCAGCAGCCAAGAGCCGGGCAGGGGAAGATATTCTGAAAAACTGTTTTTT; abundance: -; d_gene: -; j_gene: TRBJ1-4; v_gene: TRBV4-1; len: 18
CDR3aa: CASSLSGSTDTQYF; CDR3nt: TGCGCCAGCAGCTTGAGCGGGAGCACAGATACGCAGTATTTT; abundance: -; d_gene: -; j_gene: TRBJ2-3; v_gene: TRBV5-1; len: 14
CDR3aa: CASSQVGGDYGYTF; CDR3nt: TGTGCCAGCAGCCAAGTGGGAGGGGACTATGGCTACACCTTC; abundance: -; d_gene: -; j_gene: TRBJ1-2; v_gene: TRBV4-2; len: 14
CDR3aa: CASSMRTSLKNIQYF; CDR3nt: TGTGCCAGCAGCATGCGGACATCGCTCAAAAACATTCAGTACTTC; abundance: -; d_gene: -; j_gene: TRBJ2-4; v_gene: TRBV21-1; len: 15
CDR3aa: CASSNQGPPTNEKLFF; CDR3nt: TGCGCCAGCAGCAATCAGGGGCCACCAACTAATGAAAAACTGTTTTTT; abundance: -; d_gene: -; j_gene: TRBJ1-4; v_gene: TRBV5-1; len: 16
CDR3aa: CAWSHNNNEQFF; CDR3nt: TGTGCCTGGAGTCACAATAACAATGAGCAGTTCTTC; abundance: -; d_gene: -; j_gene: TRBJ2-1; v_gene: TRBV30; len: 12
CDR3aa: CASSLSFLSEQYF; CDR3nt: TGTGCCAGCAGCTTAAGCTTTTTGAGCGAGCAGTACTTC; abundance: -; d_gene: -; j_gene: TRBJ2-7; v_gene: TRBV5-4; len: 13
CDR3aa: CASSHPRSFRRGAGDTQYF; CDR3nt: TGCGCCAGCAGTCACCCGCGCTCATTCCGTCGGGGGGCAGGAGATACGCAGTATTTT; abundance: -; d_gene: -; j_gene: TRBJ2-3; v_gene: TRBV23-1; len: 19
CDR3aa: CSVGVRQGMDTQYF; CDR3nt: TGCAGCGTTGGAGTAAGACAGGGGATGGATACGCAGTATTTT; abundance: -; d_gene: TRBD1; j_gene: TRBJ2-3; v_gene: TRBV29-1; len: 14
CDR3aa: CAWSFQRGGQDTQYF; CDR3nt: TGTGCCTGGAGTTTCCAGCGGGGGGGGCAAGATACGCAGTATTTT; abundance: -; d_gene: TRBD2; j_gene: TRBJ2-3; v_gene: TRBV30; len: 15
CDR3aa: CASSLTGNYGYTF; CDR3nt: TGTGCCAGCAGTTTGACAGGGAACTATGGCTACACCTTC; abundance: -; d_gene: TRBD1; j_gene: TRBJ1-2; v_gene: TRBV12-3/TRBV12-4; len: 13
CDR3aa: CAWSARQGHGYTF; CDR3nt: TGTGCCTGGAGTGCCCGGCAGGGACACGGCTACACCTTC; abundance: -; d_gene: -; j_gene: TRBJ1-2; v_gene: TRBV30; len: 13
CDR3aa: CASSPLTGSYNSPLHF; CDR3nt: TGTGCCAGCAGCCCATTAACGGGGTCCTATAATTCACCCCTCCACTTT; abundance: -; d_gene: -; j_gene: TRBJ1-6; v_gene: TRBV7-6; len: 16
CDR3aa: CAGGSGSLNYGYTF; CDR3nt: TGTGCGGGGGGTTCGGGGAGCCTAAACTATGGCTACACCTTC; abundance: -; d_gene: -; j_gene: TRBJ1-2; v_gene: TRBV7-9; len: 14
CDR3aa: CASSLVTAGGYNEQFF; CDR3nt: TGTGCCAGCAGCTTAGTTACAGCGGGGGGCTACAATGAGCAGTTCTTC; abundance: -; d_gene: TRBD2; j_gene: TRBJ2-1; v_gene: TRBV11-2; len: 16
CDR3aa: CATSSGTNSYNEQFF; CDR3nt: TGTGCCACCTCCTCCGGGACAAATTCCTACAATGAGCAGTTCTTC; abundance: -; d_gene: -; j_gene: TRBJ2-1; v_gene: TRBV27; len: 15
CDR3aa: CASSTHRDRRRRGSFQPQHF; CDR3nt: TGTGCCAGTAGTACACACCGGGACCGGCGACGGAGGGGATCTTTTCAGCCCCAGCATTTT; abundance: -; d_gene: -; j_gene: TRBJ1-5; v_gene: TRBV19; len: 20